The sequence of this T cell receptor beta chain was determined in a study of blood T cell repertoires in COVID-19. The overall study: Whether acute or convalescent, the COVID-19 samples came from the United States, Italy and Spain. PBMCs, B-cell-depleted T cells, or T cells were the source of the cDNA or gDNA that made up the material.

As processed by the authors: Counts of nucleated cells, estimated from reference gene primer amplification, were obtained. This table comes from immunoSEQ multiplex PCR, and its TCRdb copy is limited to in-frame clones, with some not included. V and J calls and clone size come straight from that table; D and trimming were deduced from the DNA. The table lists under 200,000 clones, 80% to 85% of them singletons. The sequenced material came from peripheral blood. This TCR was recovered from a woman aged 55-69 years with acute or convalescent COVID-19.

The chain's CDR3 is CASSYAGNTQYF. In nucleotides, the CDR3 is TGTGCCAGCAGTTACGCCGGGAATACGCAGTATTTT. The V and J genes are TRBV6-2 or TRBV6-3 and TRBJ2-3; D is perhaps TRBD2 (5 bases). This CDR3 spans 12 amino acids. Germline values: CDR1 MNHEY, CDR2 SVGEGT. With 2 bases removed from V and 7 bases from J, the gap between germline ends came to 7 bases.